Below are 2 T cell receptor beta chains sequenced from a single sample in a study of T cell changes during pregnancy in multiple sclerosis. Profiling relied on immunoSEQ multiplex PCR, and the TCRdb table lists in-frame clones only, not all of them. The sample lists about 48,000 clones, 88% occurring once. The sequencing here drew on CD4+ T cells from peripheral blood mononuclear cells, taken in the second trimester of pregnancy. The receptors were gathered from a female donor with multiple sclerosis, enrolled in a pregnancy study.

With respect to this clone: Other DNA sequences in the same sample also yield this CDR3. The chain is built from TRBV2 and TRBJ2-3; 8 bases agree with TRBD2. The germline V gene encodes CDR1 SNHLY and CDR2 FYNNEI. The CDR3 loop spans 14 amino acids. Trimming at V came to 6 bases and at J to 1 base, leaving 3 bases not matched to a gene. The CDR3 DNA is TGTGCCAGCAGACGGGAGGGGGGCACAGATACGCAGTATTTT. Translation gives CASRREGGTDTQYF.

The chain carries TRBV30 and TRBJ2-7; TRBD2 aligns across 14 bases. Germline CDR1 and CDR2: GTSNPN and SVGIG (reference sequence). This CDR3 contains 14 residues. V shed 5 bases and J 9 bases; nucleotides not matched to a gene: 9. The CDR3: CAWGTGTSGRGQYF. The CDR3, as DNA: TGTGCCTGGGGGACCGGGACTAGCGGGAGAGGGCAGTACTTC.